A selection of T cell receptor beta chains follows, all from one sample in a study of blood T cells in healthy people across ages. TCRdb reprocessed the 5' RACE reads via MiXCR and lists one record per CDR3 protein. The sample lists 1.8 million or so distinct CDR3 sequences; about 39% were seen once. The sample comprised blood. These TCRs come from a human donor in good health. Each CDR3 is given with its conserved first and last residue. A D gene is named only where the DNA matches it firmly. Clone size is given for some rows only: seen once, a few or many times, or a class if the clone is expanded.

d_gene: NA; v_gene: TRBV10-3; abundance: NA; j_gene: TRBJ1-1; len: 14; CDR3nt: TGTGCCATCATATTGCGGCTTTGGGACACTGAAGCTTTCTTT; CDR3aa: CAIILRLWDTEAFF
d_gene: NA; v_gene: TRBV3-1; abundance: few; j_gene: TRBJ2-5; len: 15; CDR3nt: TGTGCCAGCAGCCAGGACGGTTTTGGGCAAGAGACCCAGTACTTC; CDR3aa: CASSQDGFGQETQYF
d_gene: NA; v_gene: TRBV29-1; abundance: few; j_gene: TRBJ1-2; len: 12; CDR3nt: TGCAGCGTTCGGAACACCATCTATGGCTACACCTTC; CDR3aa: CSVRNTIYGYTF
d_gene: TRBD1; v_gene: TRBV29-1; abundance: few; j_gene: TRBJ1-1; len: 14; CDR3nt: TGCAGCGTTGACTCAGGGGGCGAGAACACTGAAGCTTTCTTT; CDR3aa: CSVDSGGENTEAFF
d_gene: NA; v_gene: TRBV4-1; abundance: few; j_gene: TRBJ2-1; len: 13; CDR3nt: TGCGCCAGCAGGGGGCTCGCCTACAATGAGCAGTTCTTC; CDR3aa: CASRGLAYNEQFF
d_gene: NA; v_gene: TRBV29-1; abundance: NA; j_gene: TRBJ1-1; len: 14; CDR3nt: TGCAGCGTTGACCCTGCCCGGGGGGTGCCTGAAGCTTTCTTT; CDR3aa: CSVDPARGVPEAFF
d_gene: NA; v_gene: TRBV12-3/TRBV12-4; abundance: few; j_gene: TRBJ2-7; len: 11; CDR3nt: TGTGCCAGCATAGAGAACTACGAGCAGTACTTC; CDR3aa: CASIENYEQYF
d_gene: NA; v_gene: TRBV3-1; abundance: NA; j_gene: TRBJ2-6; len: 18; CDR3nt: TGTGCCAGCAGCCCCAGGGTCCCCTGGAGCTCTGGGGCCAACGTCCTGACTTTC; CDR3aa: CASSPRVPWSSGANVLTF
d_gene: NA; v_gene: TRBV29-1; abundance: few; j_gene: TRBJ2-5; len: 11; CDR3nt: TGCAGCGTTGAAAGGTCGGAGACCCAGTACTTC; CDR3aa: CSVERSETQYF
d_gene: TRBD1; v_gene: TRBV20-1; abundance: few; j_gene: TRBJ2-4; len: 13; CDR3nt: TGCAGTGTTGCACAGGGGGCAGTTAACATTCAGTACTTC; CDR3aa: CSVAQGAVNIQYF
d_gene: NA; v_gene: TRBV7-2; abundance: NA; j_gene: TRBJ2-1; len: 16; CDR3nt: TGTGCCAGCAGCTTAATGGACCCCGGGGTGGGCAATGAGCAGTTCTTC; CDR3aa: CASSLMDPGVGNEQFF
d_gene: NA; v_gene: TRBV4-1; abundance: NA; j_gene: TRBJ2-7; len: 14; CDR3nt: TGCGCCAGCAGCCCCAGCTCAAGGATCTACGAGCAGTACTTC; CDR3aa: CASSPSSRIYEQYF
d_gene: NA; v_gene: TRBV12-3/TRBV12-4; abundance: few; j_gene: TRBJ2-1; len: 18; CDR3nt: TGTGCCAGCAGCCGGACTACCCCGAGCCCCGGCGTTTACAATGAGCAGTTCTTC; CDR3aa: CASSRTTPSPGVYNEQFF
d_gene: TRBD2; v_gene: TRBV29-1; abundance: few; j_gene: TRBJ2-1; len: 16; CDR3nt: TGCAGCGTTGAACGGGGGGACTCAAGCTCCTACAATGAGCAGTTCTTC; CDR3aa: CSVERGDSSSYNEQFF
d_gene: NA; v_gene: TRBV6-1; abundance: NA; j_gene: TRBJ1-1; len: 14; CDR3nt: TGTGCCAGCAGTGTCCGGGGGGAGGACACTGAAGCTTTCTTT; CDR3aa: CASSVRGEDTEAFF
d_gene: NA; v_gene: TRBV29-1; abundance: few; j_gene: TRBJ1-1; len: 13; CDR3nt: TGCAGCGTTGAAGATGGGGTGAACACTGAAGCTTTCTTT; CDR3aa: CSVEDGVNTEAFF
d_gene: NA; v_gene: TRBV27; abundance: NA; j_gene: TRBJ1-1; len: 11; CDR3nt: TGTGCCAGCAGTGGCCGAGCTGAAGCTTTCTTT; CDR3aa: CASSGRAEAFF
d_gene: NA; v_gene: TRBV11-2; abundance: few; j_gene: TRBJ2-5; len: 15; CDR3nt: TGTGCCAGCAGCCTCGGGACACTGAGGGGGGAGACCCAGTACTTC; CDR3aa: CASSLGTLRGETQYF
d_gene: TRBD1; v_gene: TRBV5-1; abundance: few; j_gene: TRBJ2-7; len: 14; CDR3nt: TGCGCCAGCAGGGACGACAGGGGCTCCTACGAGCAGTACTTC; CDR3aa: CASRDDRGSYEQYF
d_gene: TRBD1; v_gene: TRBV7-9; abundance: NA; j_gene: TRBJ1-2; len: 14; CDR3nt: TGTGCCAGCAGCACGGGACAGGGGGCTTCTGGCTACACCTTC; CDR3aa: CASSTGQGASGYTF
d_gene: NA; v_gene: TRBV4-2; abundance: few; j_gene: TRBJ2-6; len: 17; CDR3nt: TGTGCCAGCAGCCAATCACAGAGGGGGTCTGGGGCCAACGTCCTGACTTTC; CDR3aa: CASSQSQRGSGANVLTF
d_gene: TRBD2; v_gene: TRBV7-2; abundance: NA; j_gene: TRBJ2-3; len: 14; CDR3nt: TGTGCCAGCAGCGCTACTAGCGGAACAGATACGCAGTATTTT; CDR3aa: CASSATSGTDTQYF
d_gene: NA; v_gene: TRBV3-1; abundance: NA; j_gene: TRBJ1-5; len: 14; CDR3nt: TGTGCCAGCAGCCAAGGTGGACATAATCAGCCCCAGCATTTT; CDR3aa: CASSQGGHNQPQHF
d_gene: TRBD1; v_gene: TRBV7-2; abundance: NA; j_gene: TRBJ1-5; len: 16; CDR3nt: TGTGCCAGCAGCTTAGAAGGGCAGGGGGCCCGCCAGCCCCAGCATTTT; CDR3aa: CASSLEGQGARQPQHF
d_gene: TRBD1; v_gene: TRBV5-1; abundance: NA; j_gene: TRBJ2-7; len: 15; CDR3nt: TGCGCCAGCAGCCGCCAGACAGGGAACTCCTACGAGCAGTACTTC; CDR3aa: CASSRQTGNSYEQYF
d_gene: NA; v_gene: TRBV28; abundance: few; j_gene: TRBJ1-2; len: 11; CDR3nt: TGTGCCAGCAGTACGGCATATGGCTACACCTTC; CDR3aa: CASSTAYGYTF
d_gene: TRBD2; v_gene: TRBV7-2; abundance: NA; j_gene: TRBJ2-7; len: 19; CDR3nt: TGTGCCAGCAGCCAGCCGGGACTAGCGGGGGGGAGCTCCTACAATGAGCAGTACTTC; CDR3aa: CASSQPGLAGGSSYNEQYF
d_gene: TRBD2; v_gene: TRBV6-2/TRBV6-3; abundance: NA; j_gene: TRBJ2-3; len: 17; CDR3nt: TGTGCCAGCAGTTACTCGCGGGGGGACTGGAACGCAGATACGCAGTATTTT; CDR3aa: CASSYSRGDWNADTQYF
d_gene: NA; v_gene: TRBV6-1; abundance: NA; j_gene: TRBJ2-4; len: 18; CDR3nt: TGTGCCAGCAGTCGGGCCTCCGGGGGAAAACTAGCCAAAAACATTCAGTACTTC; CDR3aa: CASSRASGGKLAKNIQYF
d_gene: NA; v_gene: TRBV7-3; abundance: NA; j_gene: TRBJ1-1; len: 13; CDR3nt: TGTGCCAGCCGCGAGGGGGGCAGGACTGAAGCTTTCTTT; CDR3aa: CASREGGRTEAFF
d_gene: NA; v_gene: TRBV7-9; abundance: few; j_gene: TRBJ1-5; len: 14; CDR3nt: TGTGCCAGCAGCGGTGATCGCTTTAATCAGCCCCAGCATTTT; CDR3aa: CASSGDRFNQPQHF
d_gene: NA; v_gene: TRBV7-6; abundance: few; j_gene: TRBJ1-4; len: 14; CDR3nt: TGTGCCAGCAGCGGCGACAATCTCGGGGAAAAACTGTTTTTT; CDR3aa: CASSGDNLGEKLFF
d_gene: NA; v_gene: TRBV7-3; abundance: few; j_gene: TRBJ2-1; len: 13; CDR3nt: TGTGCCAGCAGCTTAAATGAGGTCGGTGAGCAGTTCTTC; CDR3aa: CASSLNEVGEQFF
d_gene: NA; v_gene: TRBV6-2/TRBV6-3; abundance: NA; j_gene: TRBJ2-3; len: 18; CDR3nt: TGTGCCAGCAGTTACTCCGCTAAAAATAGACGATCCACAGATACGCAGTATTTT; CDR3aa: CASSYSAKNRRSTDTQYF
d_gene: NA; v_gene: TRBV5-1; abundance: NA; j_gene: TRBJ2-7; len: 14; CDR3nt: TGCGCCAGCAGCTTGGCCTCCCCCACCTACGAGCAGTACTTC; CDR3aa: CASSLASPTYEQYF
d_gene: NA; v_gene: TRBV6-5; abundance: NA; j_gene: TRBJ2-7; len: 16; CDR3nt: TGTGCCAGCAGTTATACACAGGTAACGATAGCCTACGAGCAGTACTTC; CDR3aa: CASSYTQVTIAYEQYF
d_gene: NA; v_gene: TRBV18; abundance: NA; j_gene: TRBJ1-5; len: 15; CDR3nt: TGTGCCAGCTCCGACCTCGGCGGAGGTGGCCAGCCCCAGCATTTT; CDR3aa: CASSDLGGGGQPQHF